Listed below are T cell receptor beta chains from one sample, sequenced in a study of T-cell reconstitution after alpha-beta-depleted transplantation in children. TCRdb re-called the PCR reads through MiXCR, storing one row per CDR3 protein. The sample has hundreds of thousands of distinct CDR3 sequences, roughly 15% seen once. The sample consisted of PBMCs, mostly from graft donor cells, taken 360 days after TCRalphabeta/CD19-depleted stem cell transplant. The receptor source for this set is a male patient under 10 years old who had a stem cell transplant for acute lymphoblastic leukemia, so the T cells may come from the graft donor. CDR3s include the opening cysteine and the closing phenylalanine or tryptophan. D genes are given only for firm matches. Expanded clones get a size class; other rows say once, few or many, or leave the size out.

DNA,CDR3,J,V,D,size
TGTGCCAGCAGCCCAGGGCTCGGGAGCGCCCAGGATGAGCAGTTCTTC,CASSPGLGSAQDEQFF,TRBJ2-1,TRBV11-3,.,.
TGTGCCTGGAGTGTACGTAGGGGAGGCAATCAGCCCCAGCATTTT,CAWSVRRGGNQPQHF,TRBJ1-5,TRBV30,.,.
TGTGCCACCAGCAGTGACCGATTAGAGGCGGAGACCCAGTACTTC,CATSSDRLEAETQYF,TRBJ2-5,TRBV15,.,few
TGTGCCAGCTCACCACGGCCGGGCCACACAGATACGCAGTATTTT,CASSPRPGHTDTQYF,TRBJ2-3,TRBV18,.,.
TGCGCCAGCAGCCAAGATATCTTCGCGGGACAGGGGGCGAGGGAGACCCAGTACTTC,CASSQDIFAGQGARETQYF,TRBJ2-5,TRBV4-3,TRBD1,.
TGTGCCAGCAGTTACGGGTCAGGGGTTCAGCCCCAGCATTTT,CASSYGSGVQPQHF,TRBJ1-5,TRBV6-5,.,few
TGCGCCAGCAGGAACAGATCGGGACAGGGCTTCAATGAGCAGTTCTTC,CASRNRSGQGFNEQFF,TRBJ2-1,TRBV5-1,TRBD1,.
TGCGCCAGCAGCACTGACAGGGAAGAGACCCAGTACTTC,CASSTDREETQYF,TRBJ2-5,TRBV5-1,TRBD1,.
TGTGCCAGCAGCGGAACGAGCGGGACCAGCACAGATACGCAGTATTTT,CASSGTSGTSTDTQYF,TRBJ2-3,TRBV13,TRBD2,few
TGTGCCAGCAGTGAAGGGGGGACAGTGCGCAATGAGCAGTTCTTC,CASSEGGTVRNEQFF,TRBJ2-1,TRBV6-1,TRBD1,few
TGTGCCAGCAGTTTCAGGCCGGCGTTGGAGAACACTGAAGCTTTCTTT,CASSFRPALENTEAFF,TRBJ1-1,TRBV12-3/TRBV12-4,.,many
TGTGCCAGCAGCTTAGGAGGTTTGGAATCAGCCTTGAATACCGGGGAGCTGTTTTTT,CASSLGGLESALNTGELFF,TRBJ2-2,TRBV7-8,.,few
TGCAGTGCCGTAGGCGGGGGGCTCGTAGTCAATGAGCAGTTCTTC,CSAVGGGLVVNEQFF,TRBJ2-1,TRBV20-1,TRBD2,many
TGTGCCAGCAGGCACGTAGCGGGAGAGGGGAATGAGCAGTTCTTC,CASRHVAGEGNEQFF,TRBJ2-1,TRBV12-3/TRBV12-4,TRBD2,.
TGCAGTGCTAGTGATCCGGTCCTAGCGGAGACCCAGTACTTC,CSASDPVLAETQYF,TRBJ2-5,TRBV20-1,.,.
TGTGCCAGCAGAAAGCGGGGGGACGCCGGGGAGCTGTTTTTT,CASRKRGDAGELFF,TRBJ2-2,TRBV12-3/TRBV12-4,TRBD2,few
TGCAGCGTTGATTCCGGGACTGCCACAGATACGCAGTATTTT,CSVDSGTATDTQYF,TRBJ2-3,TRBV29-1,.,many
TGTGCCAGCAGCTTACCGCCAAACGCCCCGTACTTC,CASSLPPNAPYF,TRBJ2-5,TRBV7-2,.,.
TGCGCCAGCAGCTTGGCGGCAGGGGGGAACACTGAAGCTTTCTTT,CASSLAAGGNTEAFF,TRBJ1-1,TRBV5-1,TRBD1,few
TGCGCCAGCAGCTGGGCGACAGGAACTAACTATGGCTACACCTTC,CASSWATGTNYGYTF,TRBJ1-2,TRBV5-1,.,.
TGTGCCAGCAGCGTGGACAGTTACAATGAGCAGTTCTTC,CASSVDSYNEQFF,TRBJ2-1,TRBV9,.,.
TGCGCCAGCAGCTTGGGGCGACAGGCCCAAGGGAACAATGAGCAGTTCTTC,CASSLGRQAQGNNEQFF,TRBJ2-1,TRBV5-1,.,.
TGTGCCAGCATGCGGCCCAGCTCCTACAATGAGCAGTTCTTC,CASMRPSSYNEQFF,TRBJ2-1,TRBV5-6,.,few
TGCAGCGTCCGGGACCCATCAACCTACGAGCAGTACTTC,CSVRDPSTYEQYF,TRBJ2-7,TRBV29-1,.,.
TGTGCCAGCAGTCGGGACTCCTACGGTGAGCAGTTCTTC,CASSRDSYGEQFF,TRBJ2-1,TRBV6-1,.,.
TGTGCCACCAGCAGAGATCTCCGGGACTCTTCCTACAATGAGCAGTTCTTC,CATSRDLRDSSYNEQFF,TRBJ2-1,TRBV15,.,.
TGCAGTGCTAGCAGACTAGCGGATGAGCAGTTCTTC,CSASRLADEQFF,TRBJ2-1,TRBV20-1,TRBD2,few
TGCGCCAGCAGTGACACCTCCTACGAGCAGTACTTC,CASSDTSYEQYF,TRBJ2-7,TRBV10-2,.,many
TGTGCCATCAGTGAGTCCGACGGCCCCTATGGCTACACCTTC,CAISESDGPYGYTF,TRBJ1-2,TRBV10-3,.,once
TGTGCCATCAGTGACGGACGGGAAGCAGATACGCAGTATTTT,CAISDGREADTQYF,TRBJ2-3,TRBV10-3,.,.